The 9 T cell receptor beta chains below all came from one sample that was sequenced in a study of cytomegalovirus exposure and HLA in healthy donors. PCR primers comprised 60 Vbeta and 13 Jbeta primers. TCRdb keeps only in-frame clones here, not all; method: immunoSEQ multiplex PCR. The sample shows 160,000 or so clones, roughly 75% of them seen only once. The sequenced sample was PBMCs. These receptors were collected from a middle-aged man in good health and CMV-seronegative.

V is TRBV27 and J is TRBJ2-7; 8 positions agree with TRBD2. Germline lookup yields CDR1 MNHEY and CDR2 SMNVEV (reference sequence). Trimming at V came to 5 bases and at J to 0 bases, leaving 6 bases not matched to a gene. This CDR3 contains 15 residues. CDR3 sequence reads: CASSSTSGSSYEQYF. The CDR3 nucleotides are TGTGCCAGCAGTAGTACTAGCGGTAGCTCCTACGAGCAGTACTTC.

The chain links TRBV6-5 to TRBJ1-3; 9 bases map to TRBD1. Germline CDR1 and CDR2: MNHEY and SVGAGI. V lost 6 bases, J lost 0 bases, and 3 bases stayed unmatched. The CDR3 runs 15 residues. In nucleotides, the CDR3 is TGTGCCAGCAGGACGACAGGGGGCTCTGGAAACACCATATATTTT. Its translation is CASRTTGGSGNTIYF.

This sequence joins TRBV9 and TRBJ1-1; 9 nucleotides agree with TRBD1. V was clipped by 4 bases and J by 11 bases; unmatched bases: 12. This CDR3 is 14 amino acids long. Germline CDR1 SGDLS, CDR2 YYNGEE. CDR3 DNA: TGTGCCAGCAGCCTCAGCCCGGGACAGGGAGATGCTTTCTTT. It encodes CASSLSPGQGDAFF.

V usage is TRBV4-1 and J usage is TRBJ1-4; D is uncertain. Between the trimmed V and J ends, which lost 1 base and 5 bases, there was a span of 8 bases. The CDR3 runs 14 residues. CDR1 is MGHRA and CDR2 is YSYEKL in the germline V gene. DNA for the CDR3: TGCGCCAGCAGCCAAGTGGGCGTAAATGAAAAACTGTTTTTT. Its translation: CASSQVGVNEKLFF.

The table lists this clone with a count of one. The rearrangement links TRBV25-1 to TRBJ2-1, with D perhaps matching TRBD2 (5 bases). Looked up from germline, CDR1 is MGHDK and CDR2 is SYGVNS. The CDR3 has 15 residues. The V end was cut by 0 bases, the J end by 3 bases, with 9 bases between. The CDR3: CASSEYRTRYNEQFF. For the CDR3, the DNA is TGTGCCAGCAGTGAATACAGGACTCGCTACAATGAGCAGTTCTTC. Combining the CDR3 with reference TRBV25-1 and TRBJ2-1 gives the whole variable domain EADIYQTPRYLVIGTGKKITLECSQTMGHDKMYWYQQDPGMELHLIHYSYGVNSTEKGDLSSESTVSRIRTEHFPLTLESARPSHTSQYLCASSEYRTRYNEQFFGPGTRLTVL.

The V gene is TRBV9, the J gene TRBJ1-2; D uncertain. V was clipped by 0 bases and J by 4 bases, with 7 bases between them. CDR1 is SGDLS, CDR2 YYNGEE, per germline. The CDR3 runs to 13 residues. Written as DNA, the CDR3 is TGTGCCAGCAGCGTAGTAGAGGGCTATGGCTACACCTTC. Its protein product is CASSVVEGYGYTF.

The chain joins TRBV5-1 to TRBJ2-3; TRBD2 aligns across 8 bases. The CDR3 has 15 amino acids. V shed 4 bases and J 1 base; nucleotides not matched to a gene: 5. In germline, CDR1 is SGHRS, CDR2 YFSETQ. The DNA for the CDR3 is TGCGCCAGCAGCATAAATAGCGGGGGCACAGATACGCAGTATTTT. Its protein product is CASSINSGGTDTQYF.

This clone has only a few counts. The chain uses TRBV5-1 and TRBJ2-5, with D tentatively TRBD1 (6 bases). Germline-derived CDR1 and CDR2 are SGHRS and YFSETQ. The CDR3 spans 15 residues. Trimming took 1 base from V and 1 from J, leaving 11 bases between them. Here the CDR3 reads CASSLRGHFQETQYF. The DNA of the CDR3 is TGCGCCAGCAGCTTGAGGGGACACTTCCAAGAGACCCAGTACTTC.

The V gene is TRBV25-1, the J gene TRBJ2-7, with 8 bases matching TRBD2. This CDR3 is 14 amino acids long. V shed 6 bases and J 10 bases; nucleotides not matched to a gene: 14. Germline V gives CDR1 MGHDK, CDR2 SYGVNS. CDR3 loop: CASSSAGALGGQYF. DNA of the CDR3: TGTGCCAGCAGCTCAGCGGGGGCCCTTGGTGGACAGTACTTC.